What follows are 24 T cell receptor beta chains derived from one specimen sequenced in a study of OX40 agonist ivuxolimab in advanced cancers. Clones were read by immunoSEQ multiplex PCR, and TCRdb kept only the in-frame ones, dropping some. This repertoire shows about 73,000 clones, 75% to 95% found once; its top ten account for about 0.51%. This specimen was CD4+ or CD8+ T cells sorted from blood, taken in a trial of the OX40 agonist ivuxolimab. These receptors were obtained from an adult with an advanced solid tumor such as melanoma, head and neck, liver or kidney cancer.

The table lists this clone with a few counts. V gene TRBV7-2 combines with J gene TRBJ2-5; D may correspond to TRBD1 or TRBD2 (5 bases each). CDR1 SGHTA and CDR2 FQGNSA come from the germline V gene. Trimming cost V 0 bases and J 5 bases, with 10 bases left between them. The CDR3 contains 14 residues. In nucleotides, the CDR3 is TGTGCCAGCAGCTTAGCCGCGAGGGGCGAGACCCAGTACTTC. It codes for CASSLAARGETQYF.

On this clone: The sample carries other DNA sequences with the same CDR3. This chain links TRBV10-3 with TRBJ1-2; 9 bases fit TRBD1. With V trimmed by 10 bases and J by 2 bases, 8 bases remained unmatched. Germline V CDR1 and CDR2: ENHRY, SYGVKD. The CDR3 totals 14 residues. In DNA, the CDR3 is TGTGCCACCGATGGGACAGGGAACAACTATGGCTACACCTTC. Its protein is CATDGTGNNYGYTF.

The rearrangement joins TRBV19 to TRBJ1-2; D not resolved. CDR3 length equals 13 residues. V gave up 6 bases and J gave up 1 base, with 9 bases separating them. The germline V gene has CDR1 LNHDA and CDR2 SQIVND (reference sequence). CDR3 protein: CASRSGLNYGYTF. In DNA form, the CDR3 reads TGTGCCAGTAGGTCCGGGCTTAACTATGGCTACACCTTC.

CDR3 protein: CASSQQRLAGAGELFF. DNA for the CDR3: TGTGCCAGCAGCCAGCAGAGACTAGCGGGCGCCGGGGAGCTGTTTTTT. The rearrangement links TRBV7-6 to TRBJ2-2, with 10 bases matching TRBD2. V shed 5 bases and J 6 bases; nucleotides not matched to a gene: 9. The CDR3 is 16 amino acids. Germline V gene lookup returns CDR1 SGHVS and CDR2 FNYEAQ.

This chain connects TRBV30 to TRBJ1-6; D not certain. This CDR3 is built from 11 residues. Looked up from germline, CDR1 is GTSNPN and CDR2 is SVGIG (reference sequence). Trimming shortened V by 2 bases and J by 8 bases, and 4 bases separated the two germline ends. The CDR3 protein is CAWSTDSPLHF. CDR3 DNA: TGTGCCTGGAGTACGGATTCACCCCTCCACTTT. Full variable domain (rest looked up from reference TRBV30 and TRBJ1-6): SQTIHQWPATLVQPVGSPLSLECTVEGTSNPNLYWYRQAAGRGLQLLFYSVGIGQISSEVPQNLSASRPQDRQFILSSKKLLLSDSGFYLCAWSTDSPLHFGNGTRLTVT.

The CDR3 sequence: CASSFSQQETQYF. CDR3 in DNA: TGTGCCAGCAGCTTTAGTCAACAAGAGACCCAGTACTTC. The rearrangement joins TRBV7-2 to TRBJ2-5; D is unresolved. The CDR3 consists of 13 residues. Germline V gene data show CDR1 as SGHTA and CDR2 as FQGNSA. Trimming stripped 3 bases from V and 2 bases from J, with 7 bases between.

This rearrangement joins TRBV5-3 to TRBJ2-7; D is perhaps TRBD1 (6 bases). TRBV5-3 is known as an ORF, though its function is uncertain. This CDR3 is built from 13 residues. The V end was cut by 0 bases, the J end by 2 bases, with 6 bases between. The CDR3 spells CARSLEGAYEQYF. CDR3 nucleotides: TGTGCCAGAAGCTTGGAGGGGGCCTACGAGCAGTACTTC.

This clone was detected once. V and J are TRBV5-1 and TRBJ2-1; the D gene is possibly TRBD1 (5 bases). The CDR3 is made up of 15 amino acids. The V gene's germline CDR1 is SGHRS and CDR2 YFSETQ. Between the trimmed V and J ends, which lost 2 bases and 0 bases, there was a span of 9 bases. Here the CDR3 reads CASSLQGASYNEQFF. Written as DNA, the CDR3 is TGCGCCAGCAGCTTACAAGGGGCCTCCTACAATGAGCAGTTCTTC.

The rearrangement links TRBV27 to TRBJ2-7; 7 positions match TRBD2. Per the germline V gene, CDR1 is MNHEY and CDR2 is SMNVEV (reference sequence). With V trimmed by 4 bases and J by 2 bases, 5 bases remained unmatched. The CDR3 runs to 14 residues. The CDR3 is CASSSLGGAYEQYF. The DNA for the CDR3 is TGTGCCAGCAGTTCTTTGGGGGGGGCCTACGAGCAGTACTTC.

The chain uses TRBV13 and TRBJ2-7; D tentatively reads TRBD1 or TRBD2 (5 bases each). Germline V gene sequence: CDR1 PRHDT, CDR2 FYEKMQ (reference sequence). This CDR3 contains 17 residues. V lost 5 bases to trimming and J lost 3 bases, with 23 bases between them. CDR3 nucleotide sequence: TGTGCCAGCAGCCGACAGAGCGCTTCACCGGGGAGCTACGAGCAGTACTTC. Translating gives CASSRQSASPGSYEQYF.

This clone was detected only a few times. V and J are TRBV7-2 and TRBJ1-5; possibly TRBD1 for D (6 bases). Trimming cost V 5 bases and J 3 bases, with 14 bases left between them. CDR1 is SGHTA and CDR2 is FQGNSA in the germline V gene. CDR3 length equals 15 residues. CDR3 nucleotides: TGTGCCAGCAGCCACCGTGGACAGTACAATCAGCCCCAGCATTTT. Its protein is CASSHRGQYNQPQHF.

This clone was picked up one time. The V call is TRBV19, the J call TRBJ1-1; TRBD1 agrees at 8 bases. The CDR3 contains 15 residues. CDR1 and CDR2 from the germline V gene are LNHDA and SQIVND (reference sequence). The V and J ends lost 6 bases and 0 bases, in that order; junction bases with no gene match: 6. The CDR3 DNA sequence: TGTGCCAGTAGGTCGACAGGGGACATGAACACTGAAGCTTTCTTT. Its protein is CASRSTGDMNTEAFF.

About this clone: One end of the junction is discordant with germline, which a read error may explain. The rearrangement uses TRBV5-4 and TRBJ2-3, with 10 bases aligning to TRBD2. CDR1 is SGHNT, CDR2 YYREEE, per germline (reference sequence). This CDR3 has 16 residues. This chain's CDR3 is CASGLEVAGGRDTQYF. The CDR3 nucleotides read TGTGCCAGCGGCTTGGAGGTAGCGGGAGGTAGAGATACGCAGTATTTT.

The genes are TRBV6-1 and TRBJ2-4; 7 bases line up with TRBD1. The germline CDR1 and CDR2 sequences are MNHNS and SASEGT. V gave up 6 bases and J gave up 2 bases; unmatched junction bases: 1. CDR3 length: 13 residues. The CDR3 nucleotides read TGTGCCAGCAGGGGACAGACCAAAAACATTCAGTACTTC. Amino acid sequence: CASRGQTKNIQYF.

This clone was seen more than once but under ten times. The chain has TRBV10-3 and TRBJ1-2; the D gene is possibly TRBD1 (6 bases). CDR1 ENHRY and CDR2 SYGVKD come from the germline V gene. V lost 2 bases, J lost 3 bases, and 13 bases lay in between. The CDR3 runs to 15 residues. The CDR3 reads CAISEPGGGDYGYTF. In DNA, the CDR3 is TGTGCCATCAGTGAGCCGGGGGGGGGCGACTATGGCTACACCTTC.

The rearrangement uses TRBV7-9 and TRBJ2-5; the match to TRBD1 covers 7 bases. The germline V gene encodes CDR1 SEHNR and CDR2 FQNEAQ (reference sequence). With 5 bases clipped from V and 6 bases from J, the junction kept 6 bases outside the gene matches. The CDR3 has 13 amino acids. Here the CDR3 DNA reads TGTGCCAGCAGCCTGGGACAGCTCCAGACCCAGTACTTC. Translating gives CASSLGQLQTQYF.

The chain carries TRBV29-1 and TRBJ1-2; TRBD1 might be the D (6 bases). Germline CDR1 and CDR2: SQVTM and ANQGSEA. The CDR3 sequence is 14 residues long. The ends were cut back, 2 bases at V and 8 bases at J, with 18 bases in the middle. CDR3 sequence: CSVEQRGQPPGYTF. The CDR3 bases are TGCAGCGTTGAACAGCGGGGGCAACCCCCGGGCTACACCTTC.

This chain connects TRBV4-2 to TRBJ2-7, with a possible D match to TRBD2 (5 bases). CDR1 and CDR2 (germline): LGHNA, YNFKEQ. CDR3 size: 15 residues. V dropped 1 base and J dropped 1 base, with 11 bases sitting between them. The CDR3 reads CASSQAGTMSYEQYF. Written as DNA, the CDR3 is TGTGCCAGCAGCCAAGCGGGAACAATGTCCTACGAGCAGTACTTC.

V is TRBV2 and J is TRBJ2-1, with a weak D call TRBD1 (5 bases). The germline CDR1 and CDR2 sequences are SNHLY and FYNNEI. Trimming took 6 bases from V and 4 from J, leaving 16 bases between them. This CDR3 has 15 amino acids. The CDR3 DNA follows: TGTGCCAGCAGCGGTGGGGCCCCAAGTTACAATGAGCAGTTCTTC. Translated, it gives CASSGGAPSYNEQFF.

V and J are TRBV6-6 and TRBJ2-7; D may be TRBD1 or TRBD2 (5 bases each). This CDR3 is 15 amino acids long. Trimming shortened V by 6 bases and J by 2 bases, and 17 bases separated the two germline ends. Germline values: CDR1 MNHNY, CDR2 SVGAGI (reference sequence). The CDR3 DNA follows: TGTGCCAGCAGCGATACCGGGACCCCTACCTACGAGCAGTACTTC. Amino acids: CASSDTGTPTYEQYF.

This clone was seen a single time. The DNA of the CDR3 is TGTGCCAGCAGTCGACAACCGGCCAATGAGCAGTTCTTC. It is translated as CASSRQPANEQFF. The chain uses TRBV7-3 and TRBJ2-1; D is ambiguous. The CDR3 runs to 13 residues. The germline V and J ends were trimmed by 6 bases and 6 bases, with 12 bases remaining between them. Germline CDR1 reads SGHTA; CDR2 reads FQGTGA.

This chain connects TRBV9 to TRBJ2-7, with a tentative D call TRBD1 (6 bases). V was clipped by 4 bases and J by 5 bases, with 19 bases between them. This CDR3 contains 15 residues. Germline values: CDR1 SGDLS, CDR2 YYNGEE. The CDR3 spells CASSPRTAVPHEQYF. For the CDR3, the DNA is TGTGCCAGCAGCCCCCGGACAGCCGTTCCCCACGAGCAGTACTTC.

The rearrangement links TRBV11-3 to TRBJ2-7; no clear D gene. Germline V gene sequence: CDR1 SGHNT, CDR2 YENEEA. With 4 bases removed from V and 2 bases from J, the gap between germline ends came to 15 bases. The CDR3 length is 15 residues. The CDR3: CASSSDGGLAYEQYF. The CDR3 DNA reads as TGTGCCAGCAGCTCGGACGGTGGATTAGCCTACGAGCAGTACTTC.

The DNA for the CDR3 is TGTGCCAGCAGTCGCGGCCGGGACAGAGCTAACTATGGCTACACCTTC. It yields the protein CASSRGRDRANYGYTF. The V gene is TRBV27, the J gene TRBJ1-2, with 7 bases fitting TRBD1. V dropped 5 bases and J dropped 0; count of bases not matched to a gene: 9. The CDR3 is 16 amino acids. CDR1 and CDR2 from the germline V gene are MNHEY and SMNVEV (reference sequence).